Listed below are T cell receptor beta chains from one sample, sequenced in a study of response to subunit inactivated influenza vaccine. A single record per CDR3 protein comes from TCRdb applying MiXCR to the RT-PCR reads. The sample lists 150,000 to 200,000 distinct CDR3 sequences, less than 15% seen once, with around 28% in the top ten. These same data were also listed under a study on T cells expressing NK-cell markers.

Sequences were derived from CD8+ T cells sorted from PBMCs, sampled 11 to 12 days after vaccination. These receptors originate from a man in his forties or fifties who received an inactivated influenza vaccine. The CDR3 runs from the conserved cysteine through the conserved F or W. The order of the fields is J gene, V gene, D gene, clone size, CDR3 DNA, CDR3 protein. The D gene is left open where the match is weak. Only some rows state a clone size, as once, few, many or a class for expanded clones.

j_call: TRBJ2-1; v_call: TRBV30; d_call: NA; clone_size: NA; cdr3_nt: TGTGCCTGGAGTGTACGACCCGGATTAGATAGCTCCTACAATGAGCAGTTCTTC; cdr3_aa: CAWSVRPGLDSSYNEQFF
j_call: TRBJ2-1; v_call: TRBV19; d_call: TRBD2; clone_size: NA; cdr3_nt: TGTGCCAGTAGTATAGTACTAGCGGGATTCAATGAGCAGTTCTTC; cdr3_aa: CASSIVLAGFNEQFF
j_call: TRBJ1-2; v_call: TRBV5-1; d_call: NA; clone_size: few; cdr3_nt: TGCGCCAGCAGCGCGGACACTGGCTATGGCTACACCTTC; cdr3_aa: CASSADTGYGYTF
j_call: TRBJ2-7; v_call: TRBV10-3; d_call: NA; clone_size: few; cdr3_nt: TGTGCCATCATGCCCCTCGGCAAGAACGAGCAGTACTTC; cdr3_aa: CAIMPLGKNEQYF
j_call: TRBJ2-3; v_call: TRBV7-4; d_call: NA; clone_size: few; cdr3_nt: TGTGCCAGCAGCTTTTCAGGGGATACGCAGTATTTT; cdr3_aa: CASSFSGDTQYF
j_call: TRBJ1-1; v_call: TRBV6-5; d_call: NA; clone_size: NA; cdr3_nt: TGTGCCAGCAGTTACTCGACGGGGAACACTGAAGCTTTCTTT; cdr3_aa: CASSYSTGNTEAFF
j_call: TRBJ2-3; v_call: TRBV4-3; d_call: NA; clone_size: NA; cdr3_nt: TGCGCCAGCAGCCAAAACCCCCGGACCGATAACGCAGATACGCAGTATTTT; cdr3_aa: CASSQNPRTDNADTQYF
j_call: TRBJ2-7; v_call: TRBV6-2/TRBV6-3; d_call: NA; clone_size: many; cdr3_nt: TGTGCCAGCAGTTACTCGTGGGGTGGTTACGAGCAGTACTTC; cdr3_aa: CASSYSWGGYEQYF
j_call: TRBJ2-3; v_call: TRBV6-2/TRBV6-3; d_call: NA; clone_size: NA; cdr3_nt: TGTGCCAGCAGTTACTCGATTAGGACAGCGCACACAGATACGCAGTATTTT; cdr3_aa: CASSYSIRTAHTDTQYF
j_call: TRBJ2-7; v_call: TRBV20-1; d_call: NA; clone_size: few; cdr3_nt: TGCAGTGCTAGAGTCCTTACGGACCCCTCTTTCTACGAGCAGTACTTC; cdr3_aa: CSARVLTDPSFYEQYF
j_call: TRBJ1-2; v_call: TRBV7-2; d_call: NA; clone_size: NA; cdr3_nt: TGTGCCAGCAGCTCGACTCTTTCTAACTATGGCTACACCTTC; cdr3_aa: CASSSTLSNYGYTF
j_call: TRBJ2-7; v_call: TRBV18; d_call: NA; clone_size: NA; cdr3_nt: TGTGCCAGCTCACCACAGGAAAGGCACTCCGGGCAGGGCTACGAGCAGTACTTC; cdr3_aa: CASSPQERHSGQGYEQYF
j_call: TRBJ2-7; v_call: TRBV7-9; d_call: TRBD2; clone_size: few; cdr3_nt: TGTGCCAGCACCTCACTAGCGGGAGAATCCTACGAGCAGTACTTC; cdr3_aa: CASTSLAGESYEQYF
j_call: TRBJ2-5; v_call: TRBV9; d_call: TRBD1; clone_size: NA; cdr3_nt: TGTGCCAGCAGCGTAGGGACAGGGGGCAGAGAGACCCAGTACTTC; cdr3_aa: CASSVGTGGRETQYF
j_call: TRBJ2-5; v_call: TRBV7-9; d_call: NA; clone_size: NA; cdr3_nt: TGTGCCAGCGGGACCGGTCAAGAGACCCAGTACTTC; cdr3_aa: CASGTGQETQYF
j_call: TRBJ1-2; v_call: TRBV4-3; d_call: TRBD1; clone_size: few; cdr3_nt: TGCGCCAGCAGCCAAGAGTGGGGGACAGCGAACTATGGCTACACCTTC; cdr3_aa: CASSQEWGTANYGYTF
j_call: TRBJ2-3; v_call: TRBV28; d_call: NA; clone_size: many; cdr3_nt: TGTGCCAGCAGTTTGTTAACTCGACTACTAGCCAGCACAGATACGCAGTATTTT; cdr3_aa: CASSLLTRLLASTDTQYF
j_call: TRBJ1-1; v_call: TRBV5-1; d_call: TRBD1; clone_size: few; cdr3_nt: TGCGCCAGCAGCCCGACAGGGTACACTGAAGCTTTCTTT; cdr3_aa: CASSPTGYTEAFF
j_call: TRBJ2-1; v_call: TRBV2; d_call: TRBD2; clone_size: NA; cdr3_nt: TGTGCCAGCAGTGAAGCGCTCCGACTAGCGGGTTACAATGAGCAGTTCTTC; cdr3_aa: CASSEALRLAGYNEQFF
j_call: TRBJ2-5; v_call: TRBV4-3; d_call: TRBD2; clone_size: NA; cdr3_nt: TGCGCCAGCAGCCGGGGGGGGGGAGGATGGGAGACCCAGTACTTC; cdr3_aa: CASSRGGGGWETQYF
j_call: TRBJ2-1; v_call: TRBV5-6; d_call: NA; clone_size: NA; cdr3_nt: TGTGCCATGGGCCCGGGGCTCCAAAGGCAGTTCTTC; cdr3_aa: CAMGPGLQRQFF
j_call: TRBJ2-2; v_call: TRBV7-9; d_call: NA; clone_size: NA; cdr3_nt: TGTGCCAGCAGCTTGGGCAGCACCGGGGAGCTGTTTTTT; cdr3_aa: CASSLGSTGELFF
j_call: TRBJ2-1; v_call: TRBV27; d_call: NA; clone_size: NA; cdr3_nt: TGTGCCAGCAGTTTGGTAAACAGGGATCCACCGTTCTTC; cdr3_aa: CASSLVNRDPPFF
j_call: TRBJ2-1; v_call: TRBV5-1; d_call: NA; clone_size: NA; cdr3_nt: TGCGCCAGCAACTATCTGAGCTCCTACAATGAGCAGTTCTTC; cdr3_aa: CASNYLSSYNEQFF
j_call: TRBJ2-2; v_call: TRBV7-8; d_call: TRBD2; clone_size: few; cdr3_nt: TGTGCCAGCAGCCCCTGGACTAGCGGAGGGGTCACCGGGGAGCTGTTTTTT; cdr3_aa: CASSPWTSGGVTGELFF
j_call: TRBJ2-7; v_call: TRBV13; d_call: TRBD2; clone_size: few; cdr3_nt: TGTGCCAGCAGCTTAGACGGGAGGAGGAACGAGCAGTACTTC; cdr3_aa: CASSLDGRRNEQYF
j_call: TRBJ2-3; v_call: TRBV15; d_call: NA; clone_size: NA; cdr3_nt: TGTGCCACCAGCAGTGATAGTTTTGATACGCAGTATTTT; cdr3_aa: CATSSDSFDTQYF
j_call: TRBJ2-7; v_call: TRBV5-6; d_call: NA; clone_size: NA; cdr3_nt: TGTGCCAGCAGCTACGTTACAGGGTTGCGCGAGCAGTACTTC; cdr3_aa: CASSYVTGLREQYF
j_call: TRBJ2-5; v_call: TRBV27; d_call: NA; clone_size: NA; cdr3_nt: TGTGCCAGCAGTTCAACCCGGGACCCCGGACAAGAGACCCAGTACTTC; cdr3_aa: CASSSTRDPGQETQYF
j_call: TRBJ2-7; v_call: TRBV29-1; d_call: TRBD1; clone_size: many; cdr3_nt: TGCAGCGTTGATGATCCCGGGACAGGGGGCCACGAGCAGTACTTC; cdr3_aa: CSVDDPGTGGHEQYF
j_call: TRBJ2-1; v_call: TRBV18; d_call: TRBD1; clone_size: many; cdr3_nt: TGTGCCAGCTCACCACTTGGGACAGATGAGCAGTTCTTC; cdr3_aa: CASSPLGTDEQFF
j_call: TRBJ2-7; v_call: TRBV7-8; d_call: TRBD2; clone_size: NA; cdr3_nt: TGTGCCAGCAGTCCCGGGACTATTAGCTACGAGCAGTACTTC; cdr3_aa: CASSPGTISYEQYF
j_call: TRBJ2-1; v_call: TRBV12-3/TRBV12-4; d_call: TRBD2; clone_size: few; cdr3_nt: TGTGCCAGCAGTTTAGGTAGCGGGAGGGGGAATGAGCAGTTCTTC; cdr3_aa: CASSLGSGRGNEQFF
j_call: TRBJ2-1; v_call: TRBV12-3/TRBV12-4; d_call: TRBD2; clone_size: NA; cdr3_nt: TGTGCCAGCAGTTTGTCTAGCGGGAGACTTAGGAATGAGCAGTTCTTC; cdr3_aa: CASSLSSGRLRNEQFF
j_call: TRBJ2-7; v_call: TRBV12-3/TRBV12-4; d_call: NA; clone_size: few; cdr3_nt: TGTGCCAGCAGTTACACCCTGTCAGGGGTTGAGCAGTACTTC; cdr3_aa: CASSYTLSGVEQYF
j_call: TRBJ1-1; v_call: TRBV7-9; d_call: NA; clone_size: few; cdr3_nt: TGTGCCAGCAGCTATTCCCTAGGGCAGGTTGAAGCTTTCTTT; cdr3_aa: CASSYSLGQVEAFF
j_call: TRBJ2-2; v_call: TRBV9; d_call: NA; clone_size: NA; cdr3_nt: TGTGCCAGCAGCGTTTCGGATGTTACCGGGGAGCTGTTTTTT; cdr3_aa: CASSVSDVTGELFF
j_call: TRBJ1-2; v_call: TRBV20-1; d_call: NA; clone_size: few; cdr3_nt: TGCAGTGCAAGAAGACAGGACCGCGTCCCCTATGGCTACACCTTC; cdr3_aa: CSARRQDRVPYGYTF
j_call: TRBJ2-1; v_call: TRBV10-3; d_call: TRBD2; clone_size: NA; cdr3_nt: TGTGCCATCCTAGCGGGAGACCGTCTGGGTGAGCAGTTCTTC; cdr3_aa: CAILAGDRLGEQFF
j_call: TRBJ1-5; v_call: TRBV4-3; d_call: NA; clone_size: NA; cdr3_nt: TGCGCCAGCAGCCAAGTCCTGATAGGGACTGGCAGCAATCAGCCCCAGCATTTT; cdr3_aa: CASSQVLIGTGSNQPQHF
j_call: TRBJ2-1; v_call: TRBV4-2; d_call: TRBD2; clone_size: NA; cdr3_nt: TGTGCCAGCAGCCAAACGGAACTAGCGATGTACTACAATGAGCAGTTCTTC; cdr3_aa: CASSQTELAMYYNEQFF
j_call: TRBJ2-1; v_call: TRBV7-9; d_call: TRBD2; clone_size: NA; cdr3_nt: TGTGCCAGCAGCCCGCCGACTAGCGGACCGTTAGATGAGCAGTTCTTC; cdr3_aa: CASSPPTSGPLDEQFF
j_call: TRBJ2-1; v_call: TRBV2; d_call: TRBD1; clone_size: few; cdr3_nt: TGTGCCAGCAGTGCGCCGGGACAGGGGGCAGGAAGCAATGAGCAGTTCTTC; cdr3_aa: CASSAPGQGAGSNEQFF
j_call: TRBJ2-3; v_call: TRBV28; d_call: TRBD2; clone_size: few; cdr3_nt: TGTGCCAGCAGTTTAGAGGGGACTAGCGGGTCCGAGGCAGATACGCAGTATTTT; cdr3_aa: CASSLEGTSGSEADTQYF
j_call: TRBJ2-6; v_call: TRBV6-5; d_call: NA; clone_size: few; cdr3_nt: TGTGCCAGCAGTTACAAACAGGGTCTTAACTCTGGGGCCAACGTCCTGACTTTC; cdr3_aa: CASSYKQGLNSGANVLTF